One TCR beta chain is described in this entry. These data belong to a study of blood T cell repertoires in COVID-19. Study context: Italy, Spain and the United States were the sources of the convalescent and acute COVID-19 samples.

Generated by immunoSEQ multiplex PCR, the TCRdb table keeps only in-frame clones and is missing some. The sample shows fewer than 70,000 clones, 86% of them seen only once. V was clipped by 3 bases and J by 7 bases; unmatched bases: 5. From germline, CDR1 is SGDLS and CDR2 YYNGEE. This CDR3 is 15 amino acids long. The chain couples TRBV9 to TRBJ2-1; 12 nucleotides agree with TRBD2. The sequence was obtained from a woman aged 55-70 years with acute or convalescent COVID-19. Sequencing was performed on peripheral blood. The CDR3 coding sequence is TGTGCCAGCAGCGCAACTAGCGGGAGGTGGAATGAGCAGTTCTTC. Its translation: CASSATSGRWNEQFF.